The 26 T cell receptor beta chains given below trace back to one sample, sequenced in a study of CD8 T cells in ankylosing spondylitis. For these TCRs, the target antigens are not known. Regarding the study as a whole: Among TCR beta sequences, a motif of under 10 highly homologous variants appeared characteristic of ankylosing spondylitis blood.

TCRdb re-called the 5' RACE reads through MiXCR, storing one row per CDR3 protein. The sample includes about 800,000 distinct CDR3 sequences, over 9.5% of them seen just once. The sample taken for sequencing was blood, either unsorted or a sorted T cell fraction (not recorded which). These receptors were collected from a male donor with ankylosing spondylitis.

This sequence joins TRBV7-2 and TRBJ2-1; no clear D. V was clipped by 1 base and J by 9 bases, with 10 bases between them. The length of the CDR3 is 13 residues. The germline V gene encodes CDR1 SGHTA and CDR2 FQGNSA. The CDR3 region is CASSLVWWAEQFF. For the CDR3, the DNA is TGTGCCAGCAGCTTAGTATGGTGGGCTGAGCAGTTCTTC.

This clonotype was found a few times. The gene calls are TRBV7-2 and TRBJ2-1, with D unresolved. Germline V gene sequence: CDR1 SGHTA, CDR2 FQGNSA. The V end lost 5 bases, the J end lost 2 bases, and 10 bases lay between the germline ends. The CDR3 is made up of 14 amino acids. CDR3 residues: CASSPGPTYNEQFF. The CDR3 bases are TGTGCCAGCAGCCCGGGCCCAACCTACAATGAGCAGTTCTTC.

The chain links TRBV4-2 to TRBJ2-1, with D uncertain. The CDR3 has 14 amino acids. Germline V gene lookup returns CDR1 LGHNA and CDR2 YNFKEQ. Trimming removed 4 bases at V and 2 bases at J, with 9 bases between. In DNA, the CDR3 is TGTGCCAGCAGCCCCATTGAGCCCTACAATGAGCAGTTCTTC. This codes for CASSPIEPYNEQFF.

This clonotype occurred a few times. CDR3: CASRTDAYNEQFF. The CDR3 nucleotides read TGTGCCAGCAGAACGGACGCCTACAATGAGCAGTTCTTC. The chain couples TRBV28 to TRBJ2-1; D remains ambiguous. The CDR3 sequence is 13 residues long. Germline V gives CDR1 MDHEN, CDR2 SYDVKM. V dropped 6 bases and J dropped 2 bases, with 8 bases sitting between them. Based on the CDR3 plus reference TRBV28 and TRBJ2-1, the full variable domain is DVKVTQSSRYLVKRTGEKVFLECVQDMDHENMFWYRQDPGLGLRLIYFSYDVKMKEKGDIPEGYSVSREKKERFSLILESASTNQTSMYLCASRTDAYNEQFFGPGTRLTVL.

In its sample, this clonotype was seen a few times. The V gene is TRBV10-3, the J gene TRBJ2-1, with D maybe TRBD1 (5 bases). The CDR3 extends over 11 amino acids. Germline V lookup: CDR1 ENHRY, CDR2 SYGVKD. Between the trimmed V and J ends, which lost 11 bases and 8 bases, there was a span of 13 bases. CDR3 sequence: CAAGFYDEQFF. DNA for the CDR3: TGTGCCGCAGGGTTTTACGATGAGCAGTTCTTC.

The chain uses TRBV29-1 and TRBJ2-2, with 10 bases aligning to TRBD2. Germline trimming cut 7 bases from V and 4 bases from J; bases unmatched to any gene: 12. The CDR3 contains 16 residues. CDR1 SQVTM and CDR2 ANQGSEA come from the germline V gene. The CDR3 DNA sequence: TGCAGCGGGGGGTTCTTAGCGGGAGGTGTCACCGGGGAGCTGTTTTTT. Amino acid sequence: CSGGFLAGGVTGELFF.

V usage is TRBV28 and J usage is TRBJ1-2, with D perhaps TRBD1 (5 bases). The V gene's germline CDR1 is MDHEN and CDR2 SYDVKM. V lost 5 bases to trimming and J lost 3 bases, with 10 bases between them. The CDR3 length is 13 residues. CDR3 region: CASSPGAHYGYTF. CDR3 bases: TGTGCCAGCAGTCCCGGGGCTCACTATGGCTACACCTTC.

The DNA of the CDR3 is TGTGCCAGCAGCCCCAGAACCGGCAGACAGTACTTC. Translated: CASSPRTGRQYF. The chain uses TRBV7-9 and TRBJ2-7; D remains unclear. The length of the CDR3 is 12 residues. The germline V gene encodes CDR1 SEHNR and CDR2 FQNEAQ (reference sequence). Trimming took off 5 bases at V and 10 bases at J, with 15 bases between the two ends.

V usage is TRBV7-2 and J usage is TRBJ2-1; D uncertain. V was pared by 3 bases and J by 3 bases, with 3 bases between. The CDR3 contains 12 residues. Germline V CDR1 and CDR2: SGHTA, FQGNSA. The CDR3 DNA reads TGTGCCAGCAGCTTTATCTACAATGAGCAGTTCTTC. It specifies CASSFIYNEQFF. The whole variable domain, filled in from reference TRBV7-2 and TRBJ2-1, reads GAGVSQSPSNKVTEKGKDVELRCDPISGHTALYWYRQSLGQGLEFLIYFQGNSAPDKSGLPSDRFSAERTGGSVSTLTIQRTQQEDSAVYLCASSFIYNEQFFGPGTRLTVL.

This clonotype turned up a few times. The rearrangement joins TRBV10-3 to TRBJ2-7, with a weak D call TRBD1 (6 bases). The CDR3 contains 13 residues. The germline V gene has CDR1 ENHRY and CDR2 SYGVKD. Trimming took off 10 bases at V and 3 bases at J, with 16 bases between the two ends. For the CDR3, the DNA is TGTGCCACCGCAGAAAACAGGGACTACGAGCAGTACTTC. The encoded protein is CATAENRDYEQYF.

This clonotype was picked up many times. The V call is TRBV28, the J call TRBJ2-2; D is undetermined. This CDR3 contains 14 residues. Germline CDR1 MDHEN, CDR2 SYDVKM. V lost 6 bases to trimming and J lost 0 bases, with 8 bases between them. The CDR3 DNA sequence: TGTGCCAGCAGACCCGCGGCGAACACCGGGGAGCTGTTTTTT. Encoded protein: CASRPAANTGELFF.

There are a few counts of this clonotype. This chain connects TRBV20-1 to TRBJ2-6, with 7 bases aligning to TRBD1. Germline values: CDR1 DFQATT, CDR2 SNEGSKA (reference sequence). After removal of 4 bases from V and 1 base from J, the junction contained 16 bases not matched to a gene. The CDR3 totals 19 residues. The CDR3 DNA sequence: TGCAGTGCTAACTCCGGGACAGAGGACTCTCCTTCTGGGGCCAACGTCCTGACTTTC. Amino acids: CSANSGTEDSPSGANVLTF.

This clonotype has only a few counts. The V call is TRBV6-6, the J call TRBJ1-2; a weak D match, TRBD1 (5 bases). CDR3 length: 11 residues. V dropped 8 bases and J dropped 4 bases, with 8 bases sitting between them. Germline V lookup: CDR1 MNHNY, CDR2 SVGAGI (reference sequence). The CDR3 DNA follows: TGTGCCAGCGGGGGGATCTATGGCTACACCTTC. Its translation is CASGGIYGYTF.

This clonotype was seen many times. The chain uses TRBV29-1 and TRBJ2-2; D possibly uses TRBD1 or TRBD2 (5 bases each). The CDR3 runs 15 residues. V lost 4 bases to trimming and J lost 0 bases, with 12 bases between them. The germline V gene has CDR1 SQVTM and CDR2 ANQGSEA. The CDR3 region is CSVGGTMANTGELFF. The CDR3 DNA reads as TGCAGCGTTGGAGGGACCATGGCGAACACCGGGGAGCTGTTTTTT.

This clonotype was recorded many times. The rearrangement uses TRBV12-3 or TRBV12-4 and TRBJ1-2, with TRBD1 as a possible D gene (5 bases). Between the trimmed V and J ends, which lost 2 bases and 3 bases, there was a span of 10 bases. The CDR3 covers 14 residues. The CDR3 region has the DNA TGTGCCAGCAGTTTACTCGGGACGCACTATGGCTACACCTTC. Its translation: CASSLLGTHYGYTF.

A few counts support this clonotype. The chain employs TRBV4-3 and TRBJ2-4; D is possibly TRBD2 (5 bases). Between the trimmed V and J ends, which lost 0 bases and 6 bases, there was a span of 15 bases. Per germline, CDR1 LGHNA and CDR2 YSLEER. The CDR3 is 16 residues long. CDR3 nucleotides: TGCGCCAGCAGCCAAGATCGGCGCTGGGAGACAAACATTCAGTACTTC. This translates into CASSQDRRWETNIQYF.

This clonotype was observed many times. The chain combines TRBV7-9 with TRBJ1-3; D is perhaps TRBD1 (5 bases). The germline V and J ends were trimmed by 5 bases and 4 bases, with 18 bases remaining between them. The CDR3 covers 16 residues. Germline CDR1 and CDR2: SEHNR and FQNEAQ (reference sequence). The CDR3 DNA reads TGTGCCAGCAGCGCCCGGGCCCAGGGCGAGGGAAACACCATATATTTT. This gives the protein CASSARAQGEGNTIYF.

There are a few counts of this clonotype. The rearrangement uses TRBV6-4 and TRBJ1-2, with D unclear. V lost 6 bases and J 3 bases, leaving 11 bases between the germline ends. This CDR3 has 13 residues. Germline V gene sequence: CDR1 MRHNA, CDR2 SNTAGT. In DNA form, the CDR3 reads TGTGCCAGCAGGAAAGGTGGGGACTATGGCTACACCTTC. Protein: CASRKGGDYGYTF.

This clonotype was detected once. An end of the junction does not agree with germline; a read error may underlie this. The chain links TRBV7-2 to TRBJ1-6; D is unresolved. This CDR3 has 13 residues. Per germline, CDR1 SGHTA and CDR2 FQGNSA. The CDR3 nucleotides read TGTGCCAGCAGCTTAGGGTATAATTCACCCCCCCACTTT. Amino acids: CASSLGYNSPPHF.

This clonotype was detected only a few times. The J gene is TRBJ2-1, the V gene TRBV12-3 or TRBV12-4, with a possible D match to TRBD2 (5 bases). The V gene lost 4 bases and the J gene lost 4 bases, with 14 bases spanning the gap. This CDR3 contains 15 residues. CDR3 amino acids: CASSSHRDGYNEQFF. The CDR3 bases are TGTGCCAGCAGTTCCCACCGGGATGGATACAATGAGCAGTTCTTC.

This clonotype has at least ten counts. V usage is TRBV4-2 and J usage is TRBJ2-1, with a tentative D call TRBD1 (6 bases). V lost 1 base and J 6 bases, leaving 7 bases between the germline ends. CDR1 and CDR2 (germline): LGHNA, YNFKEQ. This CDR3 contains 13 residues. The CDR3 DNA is TGTGCCAGCAGCCAAGGGGACATCAATGAGCAGTTCTTC. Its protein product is CASSQGDINEQFF.

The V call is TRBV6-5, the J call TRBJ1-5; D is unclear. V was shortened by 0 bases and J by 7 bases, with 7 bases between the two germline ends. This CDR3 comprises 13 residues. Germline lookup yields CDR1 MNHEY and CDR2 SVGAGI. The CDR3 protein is CASSYSTGQPQHF. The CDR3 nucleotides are TGTGCCAGCAGTTACTCCACGGGACAGCCCCAGCATTTT.

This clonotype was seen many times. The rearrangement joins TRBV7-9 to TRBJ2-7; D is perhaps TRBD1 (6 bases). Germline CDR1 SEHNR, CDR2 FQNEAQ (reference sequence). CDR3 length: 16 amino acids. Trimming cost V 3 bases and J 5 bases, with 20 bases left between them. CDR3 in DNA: TGTGCCAGCAGCTTCACATTTACAGGGATGCGGGACGAGCAGTACTTC. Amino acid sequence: CASSFTFTGMRDEQYF.

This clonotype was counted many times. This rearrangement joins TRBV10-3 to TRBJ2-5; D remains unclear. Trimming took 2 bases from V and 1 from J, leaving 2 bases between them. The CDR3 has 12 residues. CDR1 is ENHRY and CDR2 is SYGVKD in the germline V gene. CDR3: CAISEVQETQYF. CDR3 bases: TGTGCCATCAGTGAGGTCCAAGAGACCCAGTACTTC.

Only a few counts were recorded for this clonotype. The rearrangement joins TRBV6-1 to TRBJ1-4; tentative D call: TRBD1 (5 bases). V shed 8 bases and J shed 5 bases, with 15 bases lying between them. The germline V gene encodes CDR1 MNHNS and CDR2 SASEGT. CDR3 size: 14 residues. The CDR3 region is CASQLAGRNEKLFF. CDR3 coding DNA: TGTGCCAGCCAGCTCGCAGGGCGAAATGAAAAACTGTTTTTT.

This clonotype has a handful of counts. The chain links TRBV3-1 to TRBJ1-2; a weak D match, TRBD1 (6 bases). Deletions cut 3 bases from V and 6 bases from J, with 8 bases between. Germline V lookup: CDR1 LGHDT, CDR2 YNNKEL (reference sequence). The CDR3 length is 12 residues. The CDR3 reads CASSQGANGYTF. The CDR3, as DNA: TGTGCCAGCAGCCAGGGGGCGAATGGCTACACCTTC.